These 10 T cell receptor beta chains originate from one sample sequenced in a study of blood T cell repertoires in COVID-19. Clones were sequenced by immunoSEQ multiplex PCR, and TCRdb holds only the in-frame ones, with some missing. Here the sample spans 65,000 to 90,000 clones, roughly four fifths being singletons. Sample: peripheral blood. The receptors were sampled from a man aged 60-69 years with acute or convalescent COVID-19.

The V call is TRBV19, the J call TRBJ1-1; D remains ambiguous. V was shortened by 7 bases and J by 1 base, with 10 bases between the two germline ends. The CDR3 is made up of 13 amino acids. Germline V gene lookup returns CDR1 LNHDA and CDR2 SQIVND (reference sequence). DNA of the CDR3: TGTGCCAGTACCACAGTGGCGAACACTGAAGCTTTCTTT. Translating gives CASTTVANTEAFF.

The chain carries TRBV7-3 and TRBJ2-2, with D tentatively TRBD1 (7 bases). V lost 6 bases and J 8 bases, leaving 16 bases between the germline ends. The CDR3 totals 14 residues. CDR1 SGHTA and CDR2 FQGTGA come from the germline V gene. The CDR3 DNA is TGTGCCAGCAGAGGGCAGGGGGGTCAAGGGGAGCTGTTTTTT. Protein sequence: CASRGQGGQGELFF.

The genes are TRBV5-8 and TRBJ1-1; D remains unclear. Germline-derived CDR1 and CDR2 are SGHTS and YDEGEE. V lost 0 bases to trimming and J lost 4 bases, with 4 bases between them. The CDR3 sequence is 12 residues long. Written as DNA, the CDR3 is TGTGCCAGCAGCTTGGGGCTCACTGAAGCTTTCTTT. Translation: CASSLGLTEAFF.

The V and J genes are TRBV7-2 and TRBJ2-3; 14 bases are a match to TRBD2. Germline trimming cut 5 bases from V and 4 bases from J; bases unmatched to any gene: 5. The CDR3 covers 16 residues. Germline values: CDR1 SGHTA, CDR2 FQGNSA. CDR3 protein: CASSIGLAGGADTQYF. CDR3 DNA: TGTGCCAGCAGCATTGGACTAGCGGGGGGCGCAGATACGCAGTATTTT.

The chain uses TRBV28 and TRBJ1-2, with D unresolved. V dropped 6 bases and J dropped 7 bases, with 15 bases sitting between them. There are 13 residues in the CDR3. CDR1 MDHEN and CDR2 SYDVKM come from the germline V gene. The CDR3 loop is CASRSEADRGYTF. The CDR3 coding sequence is TGTGCCAGCAGGTCCGAGGCTGACCGTGGCTACACCTTC.

The chain carries TRBV28 and TRBJ1-2, with 7 bases aligning to TRBD1. The trim removed 7 bases at V and 4 bases at J, leaving 3 bases unmatched. From germline, CDR1 is MDHEN and CDR2 SYDVKM. The CDR3 contains 12 residues. The CDR3 nucleotides are TGTGCCAGCACCCAGGGGGGCTATGGCTACACCTTC. It codes for CASTQGGYGYTF.

The chain recombines TRBV2 with TRBJ1-1, with 7 bases identical to TRBD1. J gave up 6 bases and V 3 bases, and 4 bases lay outside the gene matches. This CDR3 is 13 amino acids long. Germline CDR1 SNHLY, CDR2 FYNNEI. The CDR3 DNA follows: TGTGCCAGCAGTGAGAGGGGGCAAGCTGAAGCTTTCTTT. It specifies CASSERGQAEAFF.

This clone was found once. This chain links TRBV7-2 with TRBJ1-2; tentatively, D is TRBD1 (6 bases). Germline CDR1 SGHTA, CDR2 FQGNSA. The CDR3 has 13 residues. V lost 4 bases and J lost 4, with 10 bases in between. The CDR3 nucleotides are TGTGCCAGCAGCTCAACAGGGTCCTATGGCTACACCTTC. It translates to CASSSTGSYGYTF.

This rearrangement joins TRBV19 to TRBJ2-3; 7 bases agree with TRBD1. With 6 bases clipped from V and 2 bases from J, the junction kept 8 bases outside the gene matches. Germline loops: CDR1 LNHDA, CDR2 SQIVND (reference sequence). The CDR3 covers 15 residues. CDR3 nucleotides: TGTGCCAGTAGAGCCAGGGGACAGCCCACAGATACGCAGTATTTT. Translated: CASRARGQPTDTQYF. The variable domain in full, completed from reference TRBV19 and TRBJ2-3, reads DGGITQSPKYLFRKEGQNVTLSCEQNLNHDAMYWYRQDPGQGLRLIYYSQIVNDFQKGDIAEGYSVSREKKESFPLTVTSAQKNPTAFYLCASRARGQPTDTQYFGPGTRLTVL.

The genes are TRBV5-1 and TRBJ2-1, with D perhaps TRBD2 (7 bases). V was clipped by 1 base and J by 7 bases, with 18 bases between them. CDR1 SGHRS and CDR2 YFSETQ come from the germline V gene. This CDR3 is built from 16 residues. The CDR3 protein is CASSLRAGGGPNEQFF. The CDR3 coding sequence is TGCGCCAGCAGCTTGAGGGCTGGCGGGGGCCCTAATGAGCAGTTCTTC.